The 20 T cell receptor beta chains below all came from one sample that was sequenced in a study of breast tumors, draining lymph nodes, adjacent tissues. Each CDR3 protein is one row after TCRdb ran MiXCR on the multiplex PCR reads. The sample shows 50,000 to 55,000 distinct CDR3 sequences, under 50% of them seen only once. Sequencing was carried out using breast tumor tissue. Receptors originate from a female donor with breast cancer. Some clones in this sample may be carry-over from other donors' samples.

The chain joins TRBV6-2 or TRBV6-3 to TRBJ1-6; D is uncertain. Per the germline V gene, CDR1 is MNHEY and CDR2 is SVGEGT. V shed 5 bases and J shed 7 bases, with 12 bases lying between them. This CDR3 spans 14 amino acids. Written as DNA, the CDR3 is TGTGCCAGCAGTCACTTTTCGGAAAATTCACCCCTCCACTTT. This codes for CASSHFSENSPLHF.

There are many counts of this clonotype. The chain recombines TRBV6-6 with TRBJ2-1, with 12 bases matching TRBD2. Germline assignment: CDR1 MNHNY and CDR2 SVGAGI (reference sequence). J gave up 8 bases and V 5 bases, and 7 bases lay outside the gene matches. The CDR3 loop spans 15 amino acids. The CDR3 nucleotides read TGTGCCAGCAGTACGACTAGCGGGAGTGGCGATGAGCAGTTCTTC. Residues: CASSTTSGSGDEQFF.

This clonotype was recorded at least ten times. The CDR3 region has the DNA TGCGCCAGCAGCCCCGGGACAGAAGGGGGGACCCAGTACTTC. Its translation: CASSPGTEGGTQYF. This chain uses TRBV5-1 with TRBJ2-5; 7 bases fit TRBD1. The V gene's germline CDR1 is SGHRS and CDR2 YFSETQ. The CDR3 consists of 14 residues. Losses at the gene ends were 4 bases for V and 7 bases for J; bases not matched to a gene: 10.

Written as DNA, the CDR3 is TGTGCCAGCAGCGGTGGGACAGCAAATTCACCCCTCCACTTT. Its translation is CASSGGTANSPLHF. This chain joins TRBV9 and TRBJ1-6, with 7 bases fitting TRBD1. J was trimmed by 7 bases and V by 3 bases; bases with no gene match: 4. Per germline, CDR1 SGDLS and CDR2 YYNGEE. The length of the CDR3 is 14 residues.

This clonotype was counted many times. The rearrangement uses TRBV3-1 and TRBJ2-5; TRBD1 aligns across 9 bases. J gave up 5 bases and V 0 bases, and 4 bases lay outside the gene matches. Germline assignment: CDR1 LGHDT and CDR2 YNNKEL (reference sequence). CDR3 length: 15 amino acids. CDR3 DNA: TGTGCCAGCAGCCAAGATTACAGGGGGCACGAGACCCAGTACTTC. Translation: CASSQDYRGHETQYF.

This clonotype was detected ten times or more. This chain joins TRBV7-3 and TRBJ2-2; D is tentatively TRBD1 or TRBD2 (5 bases each). Trimming removed 8 bases at V and 2 bases at J, with 9 bases between. The V gene's germline CDR1 is SGHTA and CDR2 FQGTGA. This CDR3 has 13 residues. The CDR3 here is CASGTGNTGELFF. DNA for the CDR3: TGTGCCAGCGGGACGGGAAACACCGGGGAGCTGTTTTTT.

In this sample, this clonotype turned up many times. The genes are TRBV20-1 and TRBJ2-7; D gene ambiguous. Germline values: CDR1 DFQATT, CDR2 SNEGSKA (reference sequence). CDR3 length: 12 residues. Trimming removed 6 bases from V and 0 bases from J, with 9 bases in between. The CDR3 spells CSATGHSYEQYF. CDR3 nucleotide sequence: TGCAGTGCCACGGGCCACTCCTACGAGCAGTACTTC.

This clonotype was detected many times. Written as DNA, the CDR3 is TGCAGTGCTAGGATTGGCGGGAGTGGGGAGCTGTTTTTT. It codes for CSARIGGSGELFF. The rearrangement links TRBV20-1 to TRBJ2-2; 7 nucleotides match TRBD2. Germline V lookup: CDR1 DFQATT, CDR2 SNEGSKA (reference sequence). V shed 3 bases and J 8 bases; nucleotides not matched to a gene: 6. The CDR3 is 13 amino acids.

This clonotype was seen ten or more times. J is TRBJ1-2 and V is TRBV18; D possibly corresponds to TRBD1 (5 bases). CDR1 and CDR2 from the germline V gene are KGHSH and LQKENI. This CDR3 is built from 15 residues. The V and J ends lost 6 bases and 5 bases respectively, with 19 bases between them. In nucleotides, the CDR3 is TGTGCCAGCTCCCTAATGGTACAGGCCAATTATGGCTACACCTTC. Amino acids: CASSLMVQANYGYTF.

Remarks on this clonotype: This CDR3 fails to terminate in the conserved phenylalanine or tryptophan, so it likely reflects a read error. V usage is TRBV7-2 and J usage is TRBJ2-7; a possible D gene is TRBD1 (6 bases). The CDR3 runs to 14 residues. Germline CDR1 is SGHTA and CDR2 is FQGNSA. Trimming pared 5 bases from V and 3 bases from J, leaving 14 bases between. The CDR3 loop is CASSAQGHNYEQYL. The CDR3 DNA follows: TGTGCCAGCAGCGCTCAGGGGCATAACTACGAGCAGTACCTC.

The rearrangement uses TRBV5-1 and TRBJ1-4; the D gene is possibly TRBD1 (6 bases). Trimming took 4 bases from V and 3 from J, leaving 22 bases between them. Germline V lookup: CDR1 SGHRS, CDR2 YFSETQ. The CDR3 runs to 18 residues. For the CDR3, the DNA is TGCGCCAGCAGCCTGGTTGGGGGCGCGGGTGCAGCTAATGAAAAACTGTTTTTT. It is translated as CASSLVGGAGAANEKLFF.

This clonotype was counted ten times or more. The DNA of the CDR3 is TGCGCCAGCAGGCTGGGGCAGGGTGGCGCTAATGAAAAACTGTTTTTT. This translates into CASRLGQGGANEKLFF. The chain couples TRBV5-1 to TRBJ1-4, with D possibly being TRBD1 (5 bases). Between the trimmed V and J ends, which lost 5 bases and 3 bases, there was a span of 17 bases. This CDR3 has 16 amino acids. The germline gives CDR1 SGHRS, CDR2 YFSETQ.

This clonotype is a singleton in its sample. The V gene is TRBV20-1, the J gene TRBJ1-2; 9 bases are a match to TRBD1. This CDR3 spans 13 amino acids. Trimming removed 2 bases from V and 4 bases from J; junction bases left unmatched: 2. Germline CDR1 and CDR2: DFQATT and SNEGSKA (reference sequence). CDR3 sequence reads: CSARPTGGYGYTF. The DNA of the CDR3 is TGCAGTGCTAGACCGACAGGGGGCTATGGCTACACCTTC.

With regard to this clonotype: Relative to the germline gene, one junction end is altered; a read error may explain this. CDR3 amino acids: CCAINPGTGTNEQFF. DNA for the CDR3: TGCTGTGCTATTAACCCCGGGACAGGGACCAATGAGCAGTTCTTC. The V gene is TRBV20-1, the J gene TRBJ2-1; 9 nucleotides match TRBD1. CDR3 length: 15 residues. Germline loops: CDR1 DFQATT, CDR2 SNEGSKA (reference sequence).

Details on this clonotype: This is likely a read error, given that the CDR3 carries no conserved phenylalanine or tryptophan at its end. V is TRBV9 and J is TRBJ2-7, with D unclear. The J call may be wrong; the DNA end is better matched by TRBJ2-1. CDR3 length equals 14 residues. Germline V gene sequence: CDR1 SGDLS, CDR2 YYNGEE. In DNA form, the CDR3 reads TGTGCCAGCAGCGTAGAGGAGAGATACGATGAGCAGTTCTCC. Protein sequence: CASSVEERYDEQFS.

This clonotype was counted many times. The rearrangement uses TRBV9 and TRBJ2-2; 7 bases agree with TRBD2. V lost 4 bases to trimming and J lost 4 bases; unmatched junction nucleotides: 4. CDR3 length: 14 amino acids. Looked up from germline, CDR1 is SGDLS and CDR2 is YYNGEE. This CDR3 is CASSPWEGTGELFF. The CDR3 nucleotides are TGTGCCAGCAGCCCCTGGGAGGGCACCGGGGAGCTGTTTTTT.

This clonotype came up a few times. The chain links TRBV6-2 or TRBV6-3 to TRBJ2-7; D not resolved. The CDR3 covers 11 residues. CDR1 and CDR2 (germline): MNHEY, SVGEGT. The germline V and J ends were trimmed by 5 bases and 7 bases, with 9 bases remaining between them. The chain's CDR3 is CASSHYGEQYF. DNA for the CDR3: TGTGCCAGCAGTCACTACGGGGAGCAGTACTTC.

The chain combines TRBV9 with TRBJ2-3; 11 nucleotides agree with TRBD2. Per germline, CDR1 SGDLS and CDR2 YYNGEE. This CDR3 comprises 17 residues. Trimming took 4 bases from V and 4 from J; bases not matched to a gene: 11. The CDR3 is CASSKSGTSGSPDTQYF. In DNA form, the CDR3 reads TGTGCCAGCAGCAAGTCGGGGACTAGCGGTTCCCCAGATACGCAGTATTTT.

This clonotype appeared many times. The V gene is TRBV6-1, the J gene TRBJ1-2; the match to TRBD1 covers 8 bases. This CDR3 has 12 amino acids. The V and J ends lost 5 bases and 8 bases, in that order; junction bases with no gene match: 4. From germline, CDR1 is MNHNS and CDR2 SASEGT. Here the CDR3 reads CASSRQGSGYTF. The CDR3 DNA follows: TGTGCCAGCAGTCGACAGGGGTCCGGCTACACCTTC.

In this sample, this clonotype turned up many times. The rearrangement links TRBV19 to TRBJ2-5; TRBD2 agrees at 10 bases. This CDR3 has 15 residues. In germline, CDR1 is LNHDA, CDR2 SQIVND (reference sequence). Trimming took 10 bases from V and 2 from J; bases not matched to a gene: 10. CDR3 sequence reads: CATNTRGLAQETQYF. CDR3 nucleotides: TGTGCCACAAACACCCGGGGACTAGCGCAAGAGACCCAGTACTTC. Full variable domain (rest looked up from reference TRBV19 and TRBJ2-5): DGGITQSPKYLFRKEGQNVTLSCEQNLNHDAMYWYRQDPGQGLRLIYYSQIVNDFQKGDIAEGYSVSREKKESFPLTVTSAQKNPTAFYLCATNTRGLAQETQYFGPGTRLLVL.